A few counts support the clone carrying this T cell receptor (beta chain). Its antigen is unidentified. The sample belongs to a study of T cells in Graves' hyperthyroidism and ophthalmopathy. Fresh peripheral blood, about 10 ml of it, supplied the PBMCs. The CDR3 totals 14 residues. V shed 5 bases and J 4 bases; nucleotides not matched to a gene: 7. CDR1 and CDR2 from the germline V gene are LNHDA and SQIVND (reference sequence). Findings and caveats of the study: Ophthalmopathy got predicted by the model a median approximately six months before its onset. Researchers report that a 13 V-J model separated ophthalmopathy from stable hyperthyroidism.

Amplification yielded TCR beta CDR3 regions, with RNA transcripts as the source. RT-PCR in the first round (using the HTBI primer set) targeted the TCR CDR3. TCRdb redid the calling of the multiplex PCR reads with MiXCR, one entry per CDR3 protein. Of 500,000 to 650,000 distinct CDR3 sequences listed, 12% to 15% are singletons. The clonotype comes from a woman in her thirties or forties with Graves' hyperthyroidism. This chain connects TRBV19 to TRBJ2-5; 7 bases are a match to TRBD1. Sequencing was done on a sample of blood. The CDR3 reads CASSATGWGETQYF. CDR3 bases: TGTGCCAGTAGTGCGACAGGGTGGGGAGAGACCCAGTACTTC.